This entry is about one T cell receptor (beta chain). The antigen is unknown. The sample belongs to a study of Ad26.COV2.S vaccination and SARS-CoV-2 variants. For the study at large: Intramuscularly, Ad26.COV2.S was given either once or twice, 56 days apart.

This table comes from immunoSEQ multiplex PCR, and its TCRdb copy is limited to in-frame clones, with some not included. The table has some 350,000 clones, roughly 85% seen once; the top ten hold around 3%. Described treatment: some 20 received Ad26.COV2.S at low or high dose, single or two shots; roughly five received placebo; per-sample allocation not given. Sampling occurred on day 63 after the first vaccine or placebo injection. Notes on the study in general: Overall T cell responses may have been underestimated by the analyses of TCR breadth and depth. Vaccine recipients had higher spike-specific TCR breadth than placebo recipients. For non-spike TCRs, breadth in vaccine recipients resembled that in placebo recipients.

The germline V gene has CDR1 MNHGY and CDR2 SVAAGI. The CDR3 sequence is 15 residues long. The V end was cut by 6 bases, the J end by 1 base, with 15 bases between. Sample: peripheral blood, taken in a trial of Ad26.COV2.S vaccine versus placebo. The chain has TRBV6-9 and TRBJ1-1; D gene unclear. This receptor was taken from a person between 18 and 60 years old who received the Ad26.COV2.S COVID-19 vaccine or a placebo. CDR3 nucleotide sequence: TGTGCCAGCAGCCGACGTAAAGTCTGGAACACTGAAGCTTTCTTT. This encodes CASSRRKVWNTEAFF.